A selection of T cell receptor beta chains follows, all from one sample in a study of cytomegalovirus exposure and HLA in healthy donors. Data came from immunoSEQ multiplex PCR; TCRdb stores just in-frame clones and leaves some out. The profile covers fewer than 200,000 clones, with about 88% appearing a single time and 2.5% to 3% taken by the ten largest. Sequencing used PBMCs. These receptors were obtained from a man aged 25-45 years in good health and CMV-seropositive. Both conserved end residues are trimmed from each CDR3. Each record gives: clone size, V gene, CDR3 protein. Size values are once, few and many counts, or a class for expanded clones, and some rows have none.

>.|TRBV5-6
ASSWQGRFTEAF
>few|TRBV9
ASSVGGAFGNTIY
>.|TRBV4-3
ASSQDAGSGQETQY
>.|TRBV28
ASSFSSYEQY
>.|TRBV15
ATSRGVRVDEQF
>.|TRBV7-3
ASSLTSGLQETQY
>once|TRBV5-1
ASSSQDRGLETQY
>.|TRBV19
ASTPTGTYEQY
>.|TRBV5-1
ASSPGGFNNEQF
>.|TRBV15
ATSLTGITDTQY
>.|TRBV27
ASSRTSGSRASY
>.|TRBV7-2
ASSLRASGLQETQY
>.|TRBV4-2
ASSQGDFEETQY
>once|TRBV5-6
ASSWDRNNNEQF
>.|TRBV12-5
ASGLGSGRYNEQF
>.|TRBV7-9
ASSLSSGFTGELF
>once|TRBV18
ASSPGQGGTNSPLH
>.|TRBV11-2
ASRPINRESNEQY
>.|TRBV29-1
SVMTGNEQY
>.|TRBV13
ASSPQGPYNEQF
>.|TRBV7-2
ASSEQVTDTQY
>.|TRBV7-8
ASSRGRAQETQY
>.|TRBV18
ASSPKPGLVTGELF
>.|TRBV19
ATPPGTLSAKNIQY
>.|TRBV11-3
ASSLRDSGANVLT
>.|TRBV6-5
ASSSLQGANTIY
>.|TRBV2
ASGADENIQY
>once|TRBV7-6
ASSSRDSSSYEQY
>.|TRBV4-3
ASSQEAGTANTGELF
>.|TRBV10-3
AINPGTSGYNEQF
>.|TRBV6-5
ASREDRGLRNIQY